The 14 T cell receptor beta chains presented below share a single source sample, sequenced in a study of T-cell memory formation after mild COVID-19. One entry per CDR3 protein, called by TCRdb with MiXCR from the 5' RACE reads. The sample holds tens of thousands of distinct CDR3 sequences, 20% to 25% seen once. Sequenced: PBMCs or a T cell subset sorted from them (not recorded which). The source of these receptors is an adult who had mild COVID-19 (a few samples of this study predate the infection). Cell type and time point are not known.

DNA of the CDR3: TGCGCCAGCAGCCAAGATCTTGGGGGCGGATCGGGGGAGCAGTACTTC. Translation gives CASSQDLGGGSGEQYF. The gene calls are TRBV4-3 and TRBJ2-7; TRBD1 is a possible D gene (6 bases). Germline CDR1 is LGHNA and CDR2 is YSLEER. V lost 0 bases to trimming and J lost 7 bases, with 19 bases between them. The CDR3 totals 16 residues.

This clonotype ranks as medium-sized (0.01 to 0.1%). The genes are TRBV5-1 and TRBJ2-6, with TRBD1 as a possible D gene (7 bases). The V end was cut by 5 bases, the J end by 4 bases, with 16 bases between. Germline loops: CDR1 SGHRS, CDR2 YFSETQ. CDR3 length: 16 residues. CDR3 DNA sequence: TGCGCCAGCAGGGAGGGGGCGTCTTCCGGGGCCAACGTCCTGACTTTC. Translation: CASREGASSGANVLTF.

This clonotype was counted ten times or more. CDR3 protein: CASSPQPPSPMGTQYF. The CDR3 bases are TGTGCCAGCTCACCACAGCCTCCTTCCCCAATGGGTACGCAGTATTTT. The gene calls are TRBV18 and TRBJ2-3; D unresolved. V was pared by 1 base and J by 8 bases, with 19 bases between. CDR3 size: 16 residues. Germline values: CDR1 KGHSH, CDR2 LQKENI.

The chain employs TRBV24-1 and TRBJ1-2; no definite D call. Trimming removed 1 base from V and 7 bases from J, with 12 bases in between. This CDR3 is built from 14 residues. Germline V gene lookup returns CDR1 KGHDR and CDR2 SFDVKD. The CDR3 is CATSDLGQAGGYTF. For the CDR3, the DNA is TGTGCCACCAGTGATTTAGGCCAGGCTGGTGGCTACACCTTC.

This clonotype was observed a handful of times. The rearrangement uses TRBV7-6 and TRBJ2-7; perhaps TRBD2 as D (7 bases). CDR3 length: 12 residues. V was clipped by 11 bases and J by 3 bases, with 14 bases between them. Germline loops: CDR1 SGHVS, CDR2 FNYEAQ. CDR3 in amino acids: CAGGGLSYEQYF. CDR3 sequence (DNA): TGTGCCGGGGGGGGCTTAAGCTACGAGCAGTACTTC.

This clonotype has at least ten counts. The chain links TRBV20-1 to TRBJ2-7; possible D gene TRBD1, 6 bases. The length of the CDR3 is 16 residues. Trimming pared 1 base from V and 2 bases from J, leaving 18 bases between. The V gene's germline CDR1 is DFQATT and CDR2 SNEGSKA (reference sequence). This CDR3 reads CSARGYGQLRPYEQYF. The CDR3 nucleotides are TGCAGTGCTAGAGGATACGGACAGCTTAGGCCCTACGAGCAGTACTTC.

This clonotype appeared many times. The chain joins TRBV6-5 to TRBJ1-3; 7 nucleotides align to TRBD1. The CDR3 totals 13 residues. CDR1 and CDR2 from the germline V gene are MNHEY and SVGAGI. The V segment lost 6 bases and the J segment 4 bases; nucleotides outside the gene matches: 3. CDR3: CASRQGTGNTIYF. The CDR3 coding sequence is TGTGCCAGCAGACAGGGGACGGGAAACACCATATATTTT.

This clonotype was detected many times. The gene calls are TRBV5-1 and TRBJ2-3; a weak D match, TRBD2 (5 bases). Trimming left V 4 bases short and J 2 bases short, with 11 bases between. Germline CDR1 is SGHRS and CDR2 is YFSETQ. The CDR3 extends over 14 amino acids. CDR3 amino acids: CASSLEANTDTQYF. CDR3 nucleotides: TGCGCCAGCAGCCTGGAGGCTAACACAGATACGCAGTATTTT.

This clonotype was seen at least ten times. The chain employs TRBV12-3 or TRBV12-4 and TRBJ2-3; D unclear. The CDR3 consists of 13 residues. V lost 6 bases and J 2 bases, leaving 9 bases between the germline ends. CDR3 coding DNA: TGTGCCAGCAGCTTACCTAACACAGATACGCAGTATTTT. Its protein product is CASSLPNTDTQYF.

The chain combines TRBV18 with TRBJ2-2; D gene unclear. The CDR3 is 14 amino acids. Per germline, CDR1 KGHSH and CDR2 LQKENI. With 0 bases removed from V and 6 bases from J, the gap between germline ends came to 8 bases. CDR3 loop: CASSPPETPGELFF. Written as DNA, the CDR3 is TGTGCCAGCTCACCACCGGAAACACCCGGGGAGCTGTTTTTT.

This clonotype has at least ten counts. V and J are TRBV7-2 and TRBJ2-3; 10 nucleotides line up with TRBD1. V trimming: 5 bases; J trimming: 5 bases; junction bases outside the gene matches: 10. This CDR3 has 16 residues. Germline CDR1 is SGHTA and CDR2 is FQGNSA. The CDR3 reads CASSVGSGQGQDTQYF. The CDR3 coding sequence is TGTGCCAGCAGCGTAGGCTCGGGACAGGGGCAAGATACGCAGTATTTT.

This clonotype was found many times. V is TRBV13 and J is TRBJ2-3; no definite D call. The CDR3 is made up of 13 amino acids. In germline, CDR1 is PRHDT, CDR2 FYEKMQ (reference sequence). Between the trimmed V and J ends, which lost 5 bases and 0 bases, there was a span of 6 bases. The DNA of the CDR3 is TGTGCCAGCAGCCCGGACAGCACAGATACGCAGTATTTT. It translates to CASSPDSTDTQYF.

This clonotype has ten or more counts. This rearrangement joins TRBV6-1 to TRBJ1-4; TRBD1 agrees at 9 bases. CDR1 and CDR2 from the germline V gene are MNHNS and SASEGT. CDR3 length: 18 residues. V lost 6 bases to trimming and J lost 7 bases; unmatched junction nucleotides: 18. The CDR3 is CASRPPLLRTGVIEKLFF. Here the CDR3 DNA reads TGTGCCAGCAGGCCGCCCCTTCTTAGGACAGGGGTGATTGAAAAACTGTTTTTT.

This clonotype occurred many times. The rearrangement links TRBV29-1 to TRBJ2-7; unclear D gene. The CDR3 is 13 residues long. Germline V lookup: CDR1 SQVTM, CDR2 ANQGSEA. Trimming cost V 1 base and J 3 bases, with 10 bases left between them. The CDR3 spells CSVEVVPGYEQYF. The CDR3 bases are TGCAGCGTTGAAGTGGTTCCCGGCTACGAGCAGTACTTC.